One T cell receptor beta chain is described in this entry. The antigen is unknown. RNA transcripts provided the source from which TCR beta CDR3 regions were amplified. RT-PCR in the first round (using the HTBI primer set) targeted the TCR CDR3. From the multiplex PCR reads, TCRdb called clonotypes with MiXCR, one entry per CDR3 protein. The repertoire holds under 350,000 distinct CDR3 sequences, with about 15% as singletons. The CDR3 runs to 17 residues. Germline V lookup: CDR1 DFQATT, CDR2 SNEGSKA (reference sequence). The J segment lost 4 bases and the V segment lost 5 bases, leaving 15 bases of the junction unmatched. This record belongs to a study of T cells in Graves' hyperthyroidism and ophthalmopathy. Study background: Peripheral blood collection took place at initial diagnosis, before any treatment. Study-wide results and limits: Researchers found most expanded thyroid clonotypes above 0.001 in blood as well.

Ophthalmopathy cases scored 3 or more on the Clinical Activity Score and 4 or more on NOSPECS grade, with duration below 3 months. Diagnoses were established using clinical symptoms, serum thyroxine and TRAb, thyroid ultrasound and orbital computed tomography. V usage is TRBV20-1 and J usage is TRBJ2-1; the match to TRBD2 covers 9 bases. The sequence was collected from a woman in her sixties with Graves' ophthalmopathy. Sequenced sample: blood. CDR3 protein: CSARPKGGRGQYNEQFF. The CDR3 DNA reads TGCAGTGCTCGACCGAAAGGCGGGAGGGGCCAGTACAATGAGCAGTTCTTC.